Listed below are T cell receptor beta chains from one sample, sequenced in a study of cytomegalovirus exposure and HLA in healthy donors. This table comes from immunoSEQ multiplex PCR, and its TCRdb copy is limited to in-frame clones, with some not included. The sample consists of about 150,000 clones, more than 65% of them appearing once. Sequenced material: PBMCs. The receptor set was obtained from a man in his forties or fifties in good health and CMV-seropositive. Both conserved end residues are part of each CDR3. D genes are given only for firm matches. Clone size appears in some rows only: once, few, many, or a class for an expanded clone.

-	TRBD2	TRBV30	CAWSVTSGYEQYF
-	-	TRBV25-1	CASSESGTNEKLFF
few	TRBD2	TRBV9	CASSAGTSGNTGELFF
-	-	TRBV28	CASSPTLNTEAFF
-	TRBD1	TRBV19	CASRQGELGNQPQHF
-	-	TRBV2	CASSGEQGGELFF
once	TRBD2	TRBV5-4	CASSLGLAGETQYF
-	TRBD1	TRBV7-9	CSSSPRDSLYEQYF
few	TRBD1	TRBV25-1	CASSAIHRGANEQFF
-	-	TRBV5-1	CASSLGPKEAFF
-	-	TRBV29-1	CSVGQVQETQYF
-	TRBD1	TRBV5-1	CASSQDRAGTEAFF
once	TRBD2	TRBV5-1	CASSRFSGTRDEQYF
-	TRBD1	TRBV6-5	CASSLQGINQPQHF
-	-	TRBV28	CASSLYQGTGGYTF
-	TRBD2	TRBV11-2	CASSPRSGGSTKNIQYF
-	-	TRBV7-9	CASSLWDTRLFYEQYF
-	-	TRBV4-1	CASSQVNLGVTPLHF
-	TRBD1	TRBV5-4	CASSSDRDGNTIYF
-	-	TRBV7-9	CASRDSLYEQYF
-	TRBD1	TRBV6-1	CASSARQGGGSYNSPLHF
few	-	TRBV5-1	CASSSGRDNTEAFF
-	-	TRBV5-1	CASSLAPGPWEQYF
-	-	TRBV7-9	CASSLGRPEAFF
-	-	TRBV7-3	CASSLTGGGLYTEAFF
-	TRBD1	TRBV19	CASSTGQGAYEQYF
-	TRBD1	TRBV5-1	CASSLGQIVNYGYTF
-	-	TRBV19	CASSPNLGGYYGYTF
-	-	TRBV5-1	CASSPQGLQGEAFF
-	-	TRBV7-8	CASSDGSHSPLHF
-	-	TRBV7-9	CATGSSSYNEQFF
few	TRBD2	TRBV7-2	CASSLSGRTYEQFF
-	TRBD1	TRBV25-1	CASSGQRQGTGELFF
-	TRBD1	TRBV7-9	CASSLSGGLYNEQFF
-	TRBD2	TRBV4-1	CASSQGPASGRAGEGYNEQFF
-	TRBD2	TRBV5-1	CASSLERLAGGQETQYF
-	TRBD1	TRBV5-1	CASSLTGTGNSPLHF
-	-	TRBV7-8	CASSLALPGGYGYTF
-	-	TRBV5-6	CASSLDSGVRETQYF
-	-	TRBV6-5	CASSREGELFF
once	-	TRBV28	CASREGPGYKEQYF
few	TRBD1	TRBV6-5	CASSTTTGGQPQHF
-	-	TRBV12-5	CASGLSNRLQETQYF
-	TRBD1	TRBV6-6	CASSYSGTGDEQYF
-	TRBD1	TRBV5-1	CASSLHRGPYEQYF
-	TRBD1	TRBV7-8	CASSFRGRNYEQYF
-	-	TRBV27	CASSFRMAAPGDQPQHF
-	TRBD2	TRBV30	CAGSSGVYNEQFF
-	-	TRBV2	CASKGEAYEQYF
-	-	TRBV27	CASSPTTVPETQYF
-	-	TRBV20-1	CSGTGSYEQYF
-	TRBD2	TRBV4-1	CASSLGGASGGYTQYF
once	-	TRBV9	CASSRGQTYEQYF
-	TRBD1	TRBV7-9	CASSRQGVDGYTF
few	TRBD2	TRBV5-1	CASSLVPSGTYNEQFF
-	TRBD2	TRBV6-1	CASKPAGGETQYF
once	-	TRBV19	CASSSYGNYGYTF